The following is a T cell receptor (beta chain) sequence with its context. This specimen includes other DNA sequences encoding the same CDR3. The data are from a study of blood T cell repertoires in COVID-19. Study background: Specimens from acute and convalescent COVID-19 originated in the United States, Italy and Spain. T cells, B-cell-depleted T cells, or PBMCs provided the cDNA or gDNA that served as material.

The CDR3 is made up of 14 amino acids. Germline-derived CDR1 and CDR2 are SGHKS and YYEKEE (reference sequence). The J segment lost 3 bases and the V segment lost 1 base, leaving 0 bases of the junction unmatched. Per the study methods: Amplification of reference gene primers provided the estimated nucleated cell counts. The data were produced by immunoSEQ multiplex PCR, yet TCRdb's version contains in-frame clones alone and is incomplete. V and J calls and clone size are as listed in that table; D and trimming were resolved from the DNA. Of 150,000 or so clones in the sample, 87% were seen once. This clonotype originated in a man older than 75 with acute or convalescent COVID-19. The sample was peripheral blood. The V and J genes are TRBV5-5 and TRBJ1-4; the match to TRBD1 covers 7 bases. In DNA, the CDR3 is TGTGCCAGCAGCTTGACAGGGGCTAATGAAAAACTGTTTTTT. It specifies CASSLTGANEKLFF.